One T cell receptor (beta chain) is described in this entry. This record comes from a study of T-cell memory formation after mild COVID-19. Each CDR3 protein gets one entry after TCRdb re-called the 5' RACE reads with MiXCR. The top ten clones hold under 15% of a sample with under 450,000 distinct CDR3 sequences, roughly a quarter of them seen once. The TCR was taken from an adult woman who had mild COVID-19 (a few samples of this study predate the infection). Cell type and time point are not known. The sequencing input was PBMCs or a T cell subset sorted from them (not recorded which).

This CDR3 reads CATSRGALMGKAFF. The CDR3 DNA follows: TGTGCCACCAGCAGAGGGGCACTAATGGGGAAAGCTTTCTTT. This chain joins TRBV15 and TRBJ1-1; unclear D gene. CDR3 size: 14 residues. The V gene lost 1 base and the J gene lost 9 bases, with 15 bases spanning the gap. Germline V gene lookup returns CDR1 LNHNV and CDR2 YYDKDF (reference sequence).